This T cell receptor beta chain was captured in a study of blood T cell repertoires in COVID-19. Clones were read by immunoSEQ multiplex PCR, and TCRdb kept only the in-frame ones, dropping some. The data hold 350,000 or so clones, with about 87% observed a single time. The CDR3 spans 16 residues. Germline V gene lookup returns CDR1 LGHDT and CDR2 YNNKEL (reference sequence). V gave up 4 bases and J gave up 5 bases; unmatched junction bases: 11. The sequence was obtained from a woman in her twenties or thirties with COVID-19, enrolled during active disease. The specimen sequenced was peripheral blood. The gene calls are TRBV3-1 (or the pseudogene TRBV3-2) and TRBJ2-3; 8 bases line up with TRBD2. CDR3 nucleotide sequence: TGTGCCAGCAGCCTCCGAGCGGGGGCAGTGGTAGATACGCAGTATTTT. Translation gives CASSLRAGAVVDTQYF.